This T cell receptor (beta chain) was sequenced for a study of blood T cell repertoires in COVID-19. For the study at large: Samples came from the United States, Italy and Spain, spanning acute and convalescent COVID-19. PBMCs, B-cell-depleted T cells, or T cells were the source of the cDNA or gDNA that made up the material.

The CDR3 contains 15 residues. Germline V gene data show CDR1 as SSHAT and CDR2 as FNYEAQ (reference sequence). In the original workflow: Estimation of nucleated cell counts was performed using reference gene primer amplification. The protocol was immunoSEQ multiplex PCR, while the TCRdb copy is restricted to in-frame clones and leaves out a portion. The V and J calls and clone size were taken over from that table, and D and trimming were inferred from the DNA. The data contain a few hundred thousand clones, roughly 84% of them seen just once; the ten biggest clones take up roughly 2.3%. Turning to this clone: A junction end diverges from the germline sequence, so it may reflect a read error.

This TCR came from an older woman with acute or convalescent COVID-19. V usage is TRBV7-7 and J usage is TRBJ2-3; TRBD2 matches at 9 bases. Sample: peripheral blood. DNA for the CDR3: TGTGCTAGCAGCTTAGGCGGGGGGGCCACAGATACGCAGTATTTT. Residues: CASSLGGGATDTQYF.